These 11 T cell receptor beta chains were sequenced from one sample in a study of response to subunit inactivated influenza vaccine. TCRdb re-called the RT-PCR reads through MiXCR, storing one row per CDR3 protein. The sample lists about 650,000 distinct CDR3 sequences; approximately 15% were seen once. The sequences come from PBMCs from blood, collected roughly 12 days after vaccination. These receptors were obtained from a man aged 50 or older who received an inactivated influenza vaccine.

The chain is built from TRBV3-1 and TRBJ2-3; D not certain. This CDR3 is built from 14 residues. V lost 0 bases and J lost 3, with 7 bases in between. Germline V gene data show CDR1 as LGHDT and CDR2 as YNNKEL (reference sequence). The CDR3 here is CASSQEPGTDTQYF. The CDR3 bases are TGTGCCAGCAGCCAAGAGCCGGGTACAGATACGCAGTATTTT.

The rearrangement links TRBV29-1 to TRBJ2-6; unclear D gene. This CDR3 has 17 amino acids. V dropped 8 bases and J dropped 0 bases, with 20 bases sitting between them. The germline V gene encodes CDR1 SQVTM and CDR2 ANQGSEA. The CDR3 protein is CSTNPIQNYSGANVLTF. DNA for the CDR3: TGCAGCACAAACCCGATTCAAAACTACTCTGGGGCCAACGTCCTGACTTTC.

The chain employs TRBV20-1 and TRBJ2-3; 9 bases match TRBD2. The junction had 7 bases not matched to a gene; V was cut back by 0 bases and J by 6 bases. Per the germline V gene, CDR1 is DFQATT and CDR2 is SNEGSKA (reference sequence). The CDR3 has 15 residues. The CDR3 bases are TGCAGTGCTAGAGATTTTGCGGGGGGGCCCGATACGCAGTATTTT. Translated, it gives CSARDFAGGPDTQYF.

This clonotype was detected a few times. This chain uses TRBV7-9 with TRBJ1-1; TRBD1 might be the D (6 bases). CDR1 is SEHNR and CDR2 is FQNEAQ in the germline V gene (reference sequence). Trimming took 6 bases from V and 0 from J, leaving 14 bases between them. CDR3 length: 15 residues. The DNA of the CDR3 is TGTGCCAGCAGTCACAGGGTTGACATGAACACTGAAGCTTTCTTT. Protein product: CASSHRVDMNTEAFF.

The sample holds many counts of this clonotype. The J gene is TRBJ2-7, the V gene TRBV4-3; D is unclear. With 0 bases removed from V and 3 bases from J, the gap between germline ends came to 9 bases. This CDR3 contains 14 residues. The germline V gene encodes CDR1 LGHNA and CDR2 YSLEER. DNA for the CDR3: TGCGCCAGCAGCCAAGATCTGGGGAACTACGAGCAGTACTTC. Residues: CASSQDLGNYEQYF.

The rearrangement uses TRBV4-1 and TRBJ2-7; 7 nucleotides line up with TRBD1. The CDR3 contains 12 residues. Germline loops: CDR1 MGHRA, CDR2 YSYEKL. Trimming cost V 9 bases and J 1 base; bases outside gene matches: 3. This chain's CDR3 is CASADRSYEQYF. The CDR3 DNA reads TGCGCCAGTGCGGACAGGTCCTACGAGCAGTACTTC.

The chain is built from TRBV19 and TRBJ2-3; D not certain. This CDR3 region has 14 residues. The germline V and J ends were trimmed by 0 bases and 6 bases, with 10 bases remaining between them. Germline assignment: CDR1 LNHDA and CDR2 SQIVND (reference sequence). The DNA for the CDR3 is TGTGCCAGTAGTATAGACGGAATTGGTGATACGCAGTATTTT. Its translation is CASSIDGIGDTQYF.

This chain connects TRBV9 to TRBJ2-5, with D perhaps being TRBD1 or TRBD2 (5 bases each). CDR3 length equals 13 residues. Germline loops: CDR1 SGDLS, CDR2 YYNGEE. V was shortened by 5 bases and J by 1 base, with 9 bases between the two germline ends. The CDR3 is CASRRDPQETQYF. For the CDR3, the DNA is TGTGCCAGCAGAAGGGACCCCCAAGAGACCCAGTACTTC.

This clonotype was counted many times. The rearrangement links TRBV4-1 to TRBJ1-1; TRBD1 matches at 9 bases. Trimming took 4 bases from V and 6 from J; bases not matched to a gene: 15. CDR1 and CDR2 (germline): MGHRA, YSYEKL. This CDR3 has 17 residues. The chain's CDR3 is CASSLYPGQGERSEAFF. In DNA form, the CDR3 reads TGCGCCAGCAGCCTATATCCGGGACAGGGAGAACGGTCTGAAGCTTTCTTT.

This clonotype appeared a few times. The CDR3 bases are TGTGCCAGCAGCTCGGAGGGCCTTCAAGAGACCCAGTACTTC. This codes for CASSSEGLQETQYF. V gene TRBV7-9 combines with J gene TRBJ2-5, with a weak D call TRBD2 (6 bases). V lost 4 bases and J 2 bases, leaving 11 bases between the germline ends. The CDR3 extends over 14 amino acids. Germline CDR1 is SEHNR and CDR2 is FQNEAQ (reference sequence).

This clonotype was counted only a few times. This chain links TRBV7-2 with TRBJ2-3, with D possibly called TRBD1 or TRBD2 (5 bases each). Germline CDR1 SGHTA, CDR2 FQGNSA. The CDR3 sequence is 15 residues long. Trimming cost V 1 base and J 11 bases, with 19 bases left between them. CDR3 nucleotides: TGTGCCAGCAGCTTAGTGGTGGGGGTCGTGGGGCAGCAGTATTTT. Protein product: CASSLVVGVVGQQYF.